This T cell receptor beta chain was recorded in a study of naive and memory T cell subsets. Study observations and caveats: Possibly reflecting memory cells re-expressing CD45RA, a few larger clonotypes occurred in naive repertoires, especially CD8.

Remarks on this clonotype: Antigen: not known.

Both TRBC1 and TRBC2 were covered by a beta constant-region primer of two equimolar oligonucleotides. The ligated cDNA underwent four PCR rounds using SP2 and nested alpha and beta constant-region primers. TCRdb re-derived calls from the UMI-ligation and nested PCR reads in MiXCR, one entry per CDR3 protein. The data show roughly 92,000 distinct CDR3 sequences, approximately 10% seen once. The CDR3 loop spans 15 amino acids. V shed 5 bases and J shed 3 bases, with 14 bases lying between them. The germline gives CDR1 SGHDN, CDR2 FVKESK. The J gene is TRBJ2-1, the V gene TRBV14, with D perhaps matching TRBD1 or TRBD2 (5 bases each). This TCR derives from a human donor in good health. The source material was naive CD4+ T cells from blood. The CDR3 DNA follows: TGTGCCAGCAGCGCCAGGGACGCGAGCTACAATGAGCAGTTCTTC. Protein product: CASSARDASYNEQFF.